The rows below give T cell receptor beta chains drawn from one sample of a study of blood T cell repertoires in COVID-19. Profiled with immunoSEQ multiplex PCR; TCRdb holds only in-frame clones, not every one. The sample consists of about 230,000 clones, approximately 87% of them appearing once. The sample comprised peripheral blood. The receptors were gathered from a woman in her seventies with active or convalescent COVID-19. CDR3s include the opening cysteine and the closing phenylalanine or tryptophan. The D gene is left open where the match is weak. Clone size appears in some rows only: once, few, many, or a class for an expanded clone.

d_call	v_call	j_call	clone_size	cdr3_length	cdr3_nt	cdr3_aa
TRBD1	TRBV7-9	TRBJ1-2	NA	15	TGTGCCAGCAGCCGAGCTGACAGGGATGGGTATGGCTACACCTTC	CASSRADRDGYGYTF
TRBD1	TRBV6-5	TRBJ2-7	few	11	TGTGGGACAGGGTTTACCTACGAGCAGTACTTC	CGTGFTYEQYF
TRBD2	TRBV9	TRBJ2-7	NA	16	TGTGCCAGCAGCGTAAGTTCTAGCGGGATAGGTTACGAGCAGTACTTC	CASSVSSSGIGYEQYF
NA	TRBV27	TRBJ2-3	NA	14	TGTGCCAGCAGTTGGGGGCCCGGGGAAGGGACGCAGTATTTT	CASSWGPGEGTQYF
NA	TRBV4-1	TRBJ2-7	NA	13	TGCGCCAGCAGCCAAGCTCCAGGGGGGGAGCAGTACTTC	CASSQAPGGEQYF
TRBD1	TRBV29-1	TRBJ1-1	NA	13	TGCAGCGGTGACAGGGGAAGGGACACTGAAGCTTTCTTT	CSGDRGRDTEAFF
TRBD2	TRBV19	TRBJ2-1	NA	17	TGTGCCAGTAGTATCGTGGCTAGCGGGAGTCTCCTAAATGAGCAGTTCTTC	CASSIVASGSLLNEQFF
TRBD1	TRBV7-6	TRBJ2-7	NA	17	TGTGCCAGCAGCTTAACTTTGGGACAGGGAAACCCCTACGAGCAGTACTTC	CASSLTLGQGNPYEQYF
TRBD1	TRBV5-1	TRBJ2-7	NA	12	TGCGCCAGCAGCTCGAGGGGGCACGAGCAGTACTTC	CASSSRGHEQYF
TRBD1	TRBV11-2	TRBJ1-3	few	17	TGTGCCAGCAGCTTACTGGACAGGGGAATATCTGGAAACACCATATATTTT	CASSLLDRGISGNTIYF
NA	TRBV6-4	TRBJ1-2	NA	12	TGTGCCAGCTATGCCCAGGGCTCCGGCTACACCTTC	CASYAQGSGYTF
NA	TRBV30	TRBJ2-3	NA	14	TGTGCCTGGATAGGGGCAGGTCTGACAGATACGCAGTATTTT	CAWIGAGLTDTQYF
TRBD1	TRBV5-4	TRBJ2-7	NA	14	TGTGCCAGCAGCTTTGGGACAGGGCTGCGCGAGCAGTACTTC	CASSFGTGLREQYF
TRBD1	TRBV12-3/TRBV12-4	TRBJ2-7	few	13	TGTGCCAGCAGCAGGGACAGACACTACGAGCAGTACTTC	CASSRDRHYEQYF
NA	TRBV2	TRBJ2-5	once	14	TGTGCCAGCAGTGAACTGGAAACTATTGAGACCCAGTACTTC	CASSELETIETQYF
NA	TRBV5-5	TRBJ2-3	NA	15	TGTGCCAGCAGCTTGAATGGGCCGAGCACAGATACGCAGTATTTT	CASSLNGPSTDTQYF
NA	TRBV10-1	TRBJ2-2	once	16	TGCGCCAGCAGTGAGTCTGTGGGGAGTAACACCGGGGAGCTGTTTTTT	CASSESVGSNTGELFF
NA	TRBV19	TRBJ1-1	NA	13	TGTGCCAGTAAAGGGAGGGCGAACACTGAAGCTTTCTTT	CASKGRANTEAFF
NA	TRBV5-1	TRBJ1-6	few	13	TGCGCCAGCAGCTTGCAGGTTGAGTCACCCCTCCACTTT	CASSLQVESPLHF
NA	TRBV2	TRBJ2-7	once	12	TGTGCCAGCAAGGGGCGGGACTACGAGCAGTACTTC	CASKGRDYEQYF
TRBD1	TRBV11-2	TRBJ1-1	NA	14	TGTGCCAGCAGCCTTACAGGGGGAGGCACTGAAGCTTTCTTT	CASSLTGGGTEAFF
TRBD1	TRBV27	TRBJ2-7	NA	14	TGTGCCAGCAGCAGCCGGGACAGGGGCCCCGAGCAGTACTTC	CASSSRDRGPEQYF
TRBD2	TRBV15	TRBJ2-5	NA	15	TGTGCCACCACCCTATCAGCTAGCGGGGGATATACCCAGTACTTC	CATTLSASGGYTQYF
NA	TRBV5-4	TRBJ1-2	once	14	TGTGCCAGCAGCCCAAGACAGGATGTATATGGCTACACCTTC	CASSPRQDVYGYTF
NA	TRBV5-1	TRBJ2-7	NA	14	TGCGCCAGCGCTGACCAGGGCTCTTCCTACGAGCAGTACTTC	CASADQGSSYEQYF
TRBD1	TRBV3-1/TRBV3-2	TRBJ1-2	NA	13	TGTGCCAGCAGCGCCGACAGGGACTATGGCTACACCTTC	CASSADRDYGYTF
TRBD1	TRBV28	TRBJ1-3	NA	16	TGTGCCAGCAGTTTAGTGGGGGACAGAGTTGGAAACACCATATATTTT	CASSLVGDRVGNTIYF
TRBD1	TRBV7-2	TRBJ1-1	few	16	TGTGCCAGCAGCCCTGACCGAGACAGGGCGGGCACTGAAGCTTTCTTT	CASSPDRDRAGTEAFF
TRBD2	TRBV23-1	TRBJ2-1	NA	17	TGCGCCAGCAGTCAATCGACCCGGCGGGGGGGATACAATGAGCAGTTCTTC	CASSQSTRRGGYNEQFF
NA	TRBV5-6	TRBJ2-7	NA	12	TGTGCCAGCAGTACCCGGGGCTACGAGCAGTACTTC	CASSTRGYEQYF
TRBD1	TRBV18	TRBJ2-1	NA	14	TGTGCCAGCTCACGGGACAGGCTCTACAATGAGCAGTTCTTC	CASSRDRLYNEQFF
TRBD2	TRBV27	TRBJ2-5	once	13	TGTGCCAGCAGGATTAGCGGGTCGGAGACCCAGTACTTC	CASRISGSETQYF
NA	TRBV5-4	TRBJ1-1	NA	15	TGTGCCAGCATCTCTCAGAACCGGGACTTCACTGAAGCTTTCTTT	CASISQNRDFTEAFF
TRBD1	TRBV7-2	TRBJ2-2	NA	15	TGTGCCAGCAGGTCGACAGGGGGAGGCACCGGGGAGCTGTTTTTT	CASRSTGGGTGELFF
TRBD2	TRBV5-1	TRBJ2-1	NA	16	TGCGCCAGCAGCTTGAGCGGGGGGAAGACCTACAATGAGCAGTTCTTC	CASSLSGGKTYNEQFF